This T cell receptor (beta chain) is from a study of cytomegalovirus exposure and HLA in healthy donors. Across the study: In an earlier analysis, some 110 million unique TCR beta sequences were found from some 200 million T cells.

Primers: 60 Vbeta forward and 13 Jbeta reverse. Method: immunoSEQ multiplex PCR; TCRdb's copy keeps in-frame clones and lacks some. This sample has approximately 150,000 clones, with roughly 68% found just once. The CDR3 has 16 amino acids. Germline assignment: CDR1 SGDLS and CDR2 YYNGEE. V shed 1 base and J 3 bases; nucleotides not matched to a gene: 6. This chain links TRBV9 with TRBJ1-4; TRBD1 agrees at 7 bases. Sequenced material: PBMCs. This clonotype originated in a man aged 25-40 years in good health and CMV-seropositive. The CDR3 loop reads CASSVNSGTANEKLFF. In DNA form, the CDR3 reads TGTGCCAGCAGCGTAAATTCCGGGACAGCTAATGAAAAACTGTTTTTT.